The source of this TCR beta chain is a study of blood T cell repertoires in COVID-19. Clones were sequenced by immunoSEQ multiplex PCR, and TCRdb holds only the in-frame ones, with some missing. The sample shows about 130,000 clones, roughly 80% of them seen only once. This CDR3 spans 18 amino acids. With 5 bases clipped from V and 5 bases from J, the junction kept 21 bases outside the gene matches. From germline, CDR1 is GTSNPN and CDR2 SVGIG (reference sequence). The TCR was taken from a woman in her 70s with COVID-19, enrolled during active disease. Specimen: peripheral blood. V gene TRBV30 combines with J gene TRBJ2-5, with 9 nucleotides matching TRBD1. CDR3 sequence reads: CAWSPGGTGYSERETQYF. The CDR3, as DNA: TGTGCCTGGTCGCCGGGTGGGACAGGGTATAGCGAGAGGGAGACCCAGTACTTC. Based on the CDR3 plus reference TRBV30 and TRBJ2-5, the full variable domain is SQTIHQWPATLVQPVGSPLSLECTVEGTSNPNLYWYRQAAGRGLQLLFYSVGIGQISSEVPQNLSASRPQDRQFILSSKKLLLSDSGFYLCAWSPGGTGYSERETQYFGPGTRLLVL.